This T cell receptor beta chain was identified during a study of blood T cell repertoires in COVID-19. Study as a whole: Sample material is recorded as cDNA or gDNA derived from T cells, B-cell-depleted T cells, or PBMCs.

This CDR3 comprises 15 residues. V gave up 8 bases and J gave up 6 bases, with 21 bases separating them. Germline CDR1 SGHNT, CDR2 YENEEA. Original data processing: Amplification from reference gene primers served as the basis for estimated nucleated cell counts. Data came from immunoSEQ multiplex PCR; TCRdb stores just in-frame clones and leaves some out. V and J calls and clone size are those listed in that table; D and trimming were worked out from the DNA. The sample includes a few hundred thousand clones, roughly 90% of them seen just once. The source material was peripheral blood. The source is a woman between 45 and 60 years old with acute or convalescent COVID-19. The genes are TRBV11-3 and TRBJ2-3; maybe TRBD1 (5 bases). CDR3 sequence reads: CASLQGSETSDTQYF. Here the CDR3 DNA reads TGTGCCAGCCTTCAGGGTTCCGAGACCTCCGATACGCAGTATTTT.